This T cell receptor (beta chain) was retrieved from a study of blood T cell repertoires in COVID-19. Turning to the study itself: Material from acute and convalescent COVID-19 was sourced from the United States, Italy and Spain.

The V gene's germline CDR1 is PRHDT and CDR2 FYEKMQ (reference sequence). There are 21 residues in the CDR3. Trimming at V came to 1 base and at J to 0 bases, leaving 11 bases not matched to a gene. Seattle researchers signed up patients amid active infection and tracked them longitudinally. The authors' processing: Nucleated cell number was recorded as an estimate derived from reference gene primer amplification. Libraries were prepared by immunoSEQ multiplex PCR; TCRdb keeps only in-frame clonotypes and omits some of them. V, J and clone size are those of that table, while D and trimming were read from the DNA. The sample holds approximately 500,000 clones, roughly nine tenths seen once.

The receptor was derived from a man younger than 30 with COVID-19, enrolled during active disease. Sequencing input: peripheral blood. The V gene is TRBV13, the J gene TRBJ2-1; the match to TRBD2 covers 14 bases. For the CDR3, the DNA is TGTGCCAGCAGCTTAGAGGGTCGACTAGCGGGGGGGAGGAGCTCCTACAATGAGCAGTTCTTC. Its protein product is CASSLEGRLAGGRSSYNEQFF.